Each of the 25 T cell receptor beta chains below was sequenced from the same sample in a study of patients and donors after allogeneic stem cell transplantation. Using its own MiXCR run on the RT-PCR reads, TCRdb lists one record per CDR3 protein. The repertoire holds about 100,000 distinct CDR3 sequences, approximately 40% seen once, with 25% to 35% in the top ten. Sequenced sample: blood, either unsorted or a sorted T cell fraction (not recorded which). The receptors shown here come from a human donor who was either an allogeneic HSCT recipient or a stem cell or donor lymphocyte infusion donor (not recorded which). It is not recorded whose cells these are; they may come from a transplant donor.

In DNA form, the CDR3 reads TGTGCCACCAGTGATGTCCGTGCCTTAGCCACAGATACGCAGTATTTT. It yields the protein CATSDVRALATDTQYF. The chain is built from TRBV24-1 and TRBJ2-3; D gene unclear. The CDR3 length is 16 residues. Germline V gene sequence: CDR1 KGHDR, CDR2 SFDVKD. V lost 3 bases and J lost 2, with 14 bases in between.

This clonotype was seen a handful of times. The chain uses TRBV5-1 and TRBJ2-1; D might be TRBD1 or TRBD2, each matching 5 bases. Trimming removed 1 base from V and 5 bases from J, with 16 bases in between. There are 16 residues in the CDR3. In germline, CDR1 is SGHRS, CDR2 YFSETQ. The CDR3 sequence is CASSLWTGTANNEQFF. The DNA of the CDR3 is TGCGCCAGCAGCTTGTGGACCGGGACGGCAAACAATGAGCAGTTCTTC. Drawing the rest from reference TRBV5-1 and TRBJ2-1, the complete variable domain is KAGVTQTPRYLIKTRGQQVTLSCSPISGHRSVSWYQQTPGQGLQFLFEYFSETQRNKGNFPGRFSGRQFSNSRSEMNVSTLELGDSALYLCASSLWTGTANNEQFFGPGTRLTVL.

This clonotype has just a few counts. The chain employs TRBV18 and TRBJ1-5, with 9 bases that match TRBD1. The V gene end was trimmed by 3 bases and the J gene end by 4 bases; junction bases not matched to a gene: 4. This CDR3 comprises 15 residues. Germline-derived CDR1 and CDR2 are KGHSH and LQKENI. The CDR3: CASSPLGTGNQPQHF. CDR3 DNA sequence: TGTGCCAGCTCACCTTTGGGGACAGGGAATCAGCCCCAGCATTTT.

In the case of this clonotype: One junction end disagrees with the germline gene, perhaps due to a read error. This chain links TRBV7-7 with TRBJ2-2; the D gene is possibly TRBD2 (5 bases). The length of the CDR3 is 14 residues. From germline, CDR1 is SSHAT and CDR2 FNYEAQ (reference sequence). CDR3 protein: CASSSNGVTGELFF. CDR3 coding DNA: TGTGCTAGCAGCTCAAACGGGGTCACCGGGGAGCTGTTTTTT.

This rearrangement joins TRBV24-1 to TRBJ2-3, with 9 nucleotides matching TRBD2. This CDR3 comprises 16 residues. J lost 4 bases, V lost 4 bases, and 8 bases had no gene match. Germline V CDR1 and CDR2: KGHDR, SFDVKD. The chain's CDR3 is CATSDPSGRSADTQYF. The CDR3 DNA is TGTGCCACCAGTGACCCGAGCGGGAGGAGCGCAGATACGCAGTATTTT.

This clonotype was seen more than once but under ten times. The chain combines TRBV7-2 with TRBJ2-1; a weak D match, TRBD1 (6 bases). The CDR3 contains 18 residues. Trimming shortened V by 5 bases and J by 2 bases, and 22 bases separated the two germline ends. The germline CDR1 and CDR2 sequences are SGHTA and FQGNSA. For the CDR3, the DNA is TGTGCCAGCAGCCACGGAACAGGGAAGAAACGACCCTACAATGAGCAGTTCTTC. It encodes CASSHGTGKKRPYNEQFF.

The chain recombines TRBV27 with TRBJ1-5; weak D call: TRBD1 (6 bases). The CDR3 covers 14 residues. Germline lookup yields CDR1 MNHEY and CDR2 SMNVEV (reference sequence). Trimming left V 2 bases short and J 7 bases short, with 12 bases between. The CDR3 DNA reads TGTGCCAGCAGTTTAGGGGGGCGAGGACAGCCCCAGCATTTT. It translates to CASSLGGRGQPQHF.

CDR3 region: CASSSGYPNEQFF. The CDR3, as DNA: TGTGCCAGCTCATCTGGCTACCCAAATGAGCAGTTCTTC. This rearrangement joins TRBV18 to TRBJ2-1; no definite D call. This CDR3 has 13 amino acids. Germline CDR1 is KGHSH and CDR2 is LQKENI. Trimming took off 5 bases at V and 7 bases at J, with 12 bases between the two ends.

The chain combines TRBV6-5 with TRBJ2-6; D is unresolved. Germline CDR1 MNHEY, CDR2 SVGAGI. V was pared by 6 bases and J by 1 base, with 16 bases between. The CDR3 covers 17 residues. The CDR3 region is CASSTRAPSSGANVLTF. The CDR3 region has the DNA TGTGCCAGCAGCACCCGGGCCCCATCGTCTGGGGCCAACGTCCTGACTTTC.

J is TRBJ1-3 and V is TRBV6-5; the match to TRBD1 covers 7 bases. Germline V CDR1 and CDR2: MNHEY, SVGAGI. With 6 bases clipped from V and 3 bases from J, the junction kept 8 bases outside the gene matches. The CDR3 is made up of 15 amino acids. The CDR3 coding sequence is TGTGCCAGCAGGAAGGACAGGACGGGTGGAAACACCATATATTTT. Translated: CASRKDRTGGNTIYF.

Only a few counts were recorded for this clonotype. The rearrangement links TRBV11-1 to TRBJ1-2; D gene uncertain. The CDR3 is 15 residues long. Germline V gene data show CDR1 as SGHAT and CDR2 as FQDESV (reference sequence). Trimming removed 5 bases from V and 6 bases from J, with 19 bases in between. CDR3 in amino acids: CASSLSGPLRDGYTF. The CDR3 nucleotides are TGTGCCAGCAGCCTTTCCGGGCCTCTTCGGGATGGCTACACCTTC.

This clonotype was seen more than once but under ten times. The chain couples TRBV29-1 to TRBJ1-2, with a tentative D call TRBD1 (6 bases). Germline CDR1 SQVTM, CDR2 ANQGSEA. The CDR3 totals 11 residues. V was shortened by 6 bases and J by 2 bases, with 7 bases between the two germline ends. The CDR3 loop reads CSVGHNYGYTF. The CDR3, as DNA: TGCAGCGTGGGACACAACTATGGCTACACCTTC. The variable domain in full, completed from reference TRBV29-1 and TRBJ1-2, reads SAVISQKPSRDICQRGTSLTIQCQVDSQVTMMFWYRQQPGQSLTLIATANQGSEATYESGFVIDKFPISRPNLTFSTLTVSNMSPEDSSIYLCSVGHNYGYTFGSGTRLTVV.

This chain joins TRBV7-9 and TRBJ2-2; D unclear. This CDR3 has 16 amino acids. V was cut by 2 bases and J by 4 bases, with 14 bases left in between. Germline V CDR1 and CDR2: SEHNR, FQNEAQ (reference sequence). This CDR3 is CASSLQAGRGTGELFF. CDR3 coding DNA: TGTGCCAGCAGCTTACAGGCTGGACGTGGCACCGGGGAGCTGTTTTTT.

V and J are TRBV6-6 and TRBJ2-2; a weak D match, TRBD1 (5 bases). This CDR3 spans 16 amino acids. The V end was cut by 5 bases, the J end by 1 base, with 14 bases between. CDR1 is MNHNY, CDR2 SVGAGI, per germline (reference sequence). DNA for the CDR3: TGTGCCAGCAGTCAGTTCGGACACCAGAACACCGGGGAGCTGTTTTTT. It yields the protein CASSQFGHQNTGELFF.

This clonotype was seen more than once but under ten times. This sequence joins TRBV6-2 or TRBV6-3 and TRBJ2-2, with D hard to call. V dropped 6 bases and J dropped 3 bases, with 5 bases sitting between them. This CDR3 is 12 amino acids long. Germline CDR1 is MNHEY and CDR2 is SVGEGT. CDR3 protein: CASSYYTGELFF. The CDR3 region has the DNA TGTGCCAGCAGCTATTACACCGGGGAGCTGTTTTTT.

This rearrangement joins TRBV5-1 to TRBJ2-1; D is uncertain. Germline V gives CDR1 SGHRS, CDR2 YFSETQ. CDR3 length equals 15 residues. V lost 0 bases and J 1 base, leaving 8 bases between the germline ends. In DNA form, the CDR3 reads TGCGCCAGCAGCTTGGAAGTACAATCCTACAATGAGCAGTTCTTC. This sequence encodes CASSLEVQSYNEQFF.

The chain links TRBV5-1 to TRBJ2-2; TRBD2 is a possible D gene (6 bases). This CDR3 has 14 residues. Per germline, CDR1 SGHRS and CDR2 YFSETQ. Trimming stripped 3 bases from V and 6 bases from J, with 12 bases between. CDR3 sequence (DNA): TGCGCCAGCAGCTCGGGGGACCAGGCCGGGGAGCTGTTTTTT. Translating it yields CASSSGDQAGELFF.

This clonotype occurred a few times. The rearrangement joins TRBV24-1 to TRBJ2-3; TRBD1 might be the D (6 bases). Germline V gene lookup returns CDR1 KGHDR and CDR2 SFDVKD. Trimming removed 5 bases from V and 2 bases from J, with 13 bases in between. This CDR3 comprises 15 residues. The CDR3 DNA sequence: TGTGCCACCAGTGCCCAGGGGCTCCCCACAGATACGCAGTATTTT. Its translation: CATSAQGLPTDTQYF.

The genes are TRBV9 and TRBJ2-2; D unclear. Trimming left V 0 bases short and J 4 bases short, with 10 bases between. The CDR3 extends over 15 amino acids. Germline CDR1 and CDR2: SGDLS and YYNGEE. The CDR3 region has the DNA TGTGCCAGCAGCGTAGATCTGGGTGGCACCGGGGAGCTGTTTTTT. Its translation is CASSVDLGGTGELFF. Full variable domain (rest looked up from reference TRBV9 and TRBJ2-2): DSGVTQTPKHLITATGQRVTLRCSPRSGDLSVYWYQQSLDQGLQFLIQYYNGEERAKGNILERFSAQQFPDLHSELNLSSLELGDSALYFCASSVDLGGTGELFFGEGSRLTVL.

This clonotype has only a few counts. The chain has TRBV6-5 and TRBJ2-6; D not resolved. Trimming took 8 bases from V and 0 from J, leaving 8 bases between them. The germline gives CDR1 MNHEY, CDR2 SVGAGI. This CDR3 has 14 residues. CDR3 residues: CASGSNSGANVLTF. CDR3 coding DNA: TGTGCCAGCGGGTCAAACTCTGGGGCCAACGTCCTGACTTTC.

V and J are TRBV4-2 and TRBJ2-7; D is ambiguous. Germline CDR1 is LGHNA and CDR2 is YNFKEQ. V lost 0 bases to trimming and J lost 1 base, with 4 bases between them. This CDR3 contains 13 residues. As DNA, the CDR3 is TGTGCCAGCAGCCAAGAGTATTCCTACGAGCAGTACTTC. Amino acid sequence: CASSQEYSYEQYF.

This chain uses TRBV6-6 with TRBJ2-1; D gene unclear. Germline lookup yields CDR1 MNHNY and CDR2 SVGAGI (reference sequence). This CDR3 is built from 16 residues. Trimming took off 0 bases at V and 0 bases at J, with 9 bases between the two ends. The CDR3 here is CASSYSIPSSYNEQFF. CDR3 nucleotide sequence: TGTGCCAGCAGTTACTCGATACCGAGCTCCTACAATGAGCAGTTCTTC.

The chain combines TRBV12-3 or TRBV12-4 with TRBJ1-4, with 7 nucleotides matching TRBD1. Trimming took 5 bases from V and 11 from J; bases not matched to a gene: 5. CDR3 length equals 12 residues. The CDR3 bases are TGTGCCAGCAGTACGGGACAGCAGAAACTGTTTTTT. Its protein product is CASSTGQQKLFF.

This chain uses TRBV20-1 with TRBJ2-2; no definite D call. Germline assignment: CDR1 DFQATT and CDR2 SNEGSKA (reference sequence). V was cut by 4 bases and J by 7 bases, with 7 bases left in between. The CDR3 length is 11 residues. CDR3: CSATQGGELFF. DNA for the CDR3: TGCAGTGCTACCCAAGGCGGGGAGCTGTTTTTT.

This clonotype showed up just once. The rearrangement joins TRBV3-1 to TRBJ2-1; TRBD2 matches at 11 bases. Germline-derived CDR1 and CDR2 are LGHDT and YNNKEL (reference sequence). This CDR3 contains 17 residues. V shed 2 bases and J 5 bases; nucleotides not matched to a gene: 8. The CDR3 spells CASSQFMLLAGDNEQFF. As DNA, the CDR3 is TGTGCCAGCAGCCAATTTATGTTACTAGCGGGAGACAATGAGCAGTTCTTC.